This entry describes one T cell receptor (beta chain). This entry comes from a study of blood T cell repertoires in COVID-19. The CDR3 contains 17 residues. CDR1 and CDR2 (germline): LNHDA, SQIVND (reference sequence). After removal of 1 base from V and 0 bases from J, the junction contained 4 bases not matched to a gene. Profiling relied on immunoSEQ multiplex PCR, and the TCRdb table lists in-frame clones only, not all of them. The sample contains about 190,000 clones, about 82% of which appear only once. The sequence came from a woman aged 25 to 45 who had recovered from COVID-19. Sample: PBMCs or T cells enriched from blood (not recorded which). The V call is TRBV19, the J call TRBJ2-2; 8 bases line up with TRBD1. CDR3 amino acids: CASSIGEQGANTGELFF. In nucleotides, the CDR3 is TGTGCCAGTAGTATAGGGGAACAGGGGGCGAACACCGGGGAGCTGTTTTTT.